Listed below are T cell receptor beta chains from one sample, sequenced in a study of T cells in Graves' hyperthyroidism and ophthalmopathy. From the multiplex PCR reads, TCRdb called clonotypes with MiXCR, one entry per CDR3 protein. This repertoire shows about 520,000 distinct CDR3 sequences, approximately 25% found once; its top ten account for roughly 10%. The sample was blood. These receptors all stem from a woman in her thirties with Graves' ophthalmopathy. Each CDR3 is given with its conserved first and last residue. A D gene is named only where the DNA matches it firmly. Only some rows state a clone size, as once, few, many or a class for expanded clones.

CDR3aa: CASSSYGSPGETQYF; CDR3nt: TGTGCCAGCAGTTCCTACGGGTCGCCGGGGGAGACCCAGTACTTC; j_gene: TRBJ2-5; abundance: many; v_gene: TRBV27; d_gene: .
CDR3aa: CASSVSGRASNQPQHF; CDR3nt: TGTGCCAGTAGTGTCTCCGGACGGGCGAGCAATCAGCCCCAGCATTTT; j_gene: TRBJ1-5; abundance: many; v_gene: TRBV19; d_gene: .
CDR3aa: CASSESDRNYGYTF; CDR3nt: TGTGCCAGCAGTGAAAGCGACAGGAACTATGGCTACACCTTC; j_gene: TRBJ1-2; abundance: few; v_gene: TRBV6-1; d_gene: .
CDR3aa: CASSTLGEQYF; CDR3nt: TGTGCCAGCAGTACCCTCGGCGAGCAGTACTTC; j_gene: TRBJ2-7; abundance: many; v_gene: TRBV2; d_gene: .
CDR3aa: CASSEVSSNQPQHF; CDR3nt: TGTGCCAGCAGTGAGGTCAGTAGCAATCAGCCCCAGCATTTT; j_gene: TRBJ1-5; abundance: many; v_gene: TRBV2; d_gene: .
CDR3aa: CSVTAWGETEAFF; CDR3nt: TGCAGCGTTACGGCTTGGGGGGAGACTGAAGCTTTCTTT; j_gene: TRBJ1-1; abundance: .; v_gene: TRBV29-1; d_gene: .
CDR3aa: CATSDPGTTETQYF; CDR3nt: TGTGCCACCAGTGATCCCGGGACGACAGAGACCCAGTACTTC; j_gene: TRBJ2-5; abundance: .; v_gene: TRBV24-1; d_gene: .
CDR3aa: CVSSPQGQDQETQYF; CDR3nt: TGTGTCAGCAGCCCTCAAGGACAGGACCAAGAGACCCAGTACTTC; j_gene: TRBJ2-5; abundance: .; v_gene: TRBV13; d_gene: TRBD1
CDR3aa: CASSPLWAGNTIYF; CDR3nt: TGTGCCAGCAGCCCCCTATGGGCTGGAAACACCATATATTTT; j_gene: TRBJ1-3; abundance: many; v_gene: TRBV7-8; d_gene: .
CDR3aa: CASSFGFTGGASTDTQYF; CDR3nt: TGTGCCAGCAGTTTTGGTTTTACGGGGGGGGCAAGCACAGATACGCAGTATTTT; j_gene: TRBJ2-3; abundance: few; v_gene: TRBV27; d_gene: TRBD2
CDR3aa: CANSYLGPAGNTEAFF; CDR3nt: TGTGCCAACAGTTACCTGGGCCCCGCCGGGAACACTGAAGCTTTCTTT; j_gene: TRBJ1-1; abundance: few; v_gene: TRBV6-5; d_gene: .
CDR3aa: CTTQGQNNYGYTF; CDR3nt: TGCACCACTCAGGGACAGAATAACTATGGCTACACCTTC; j_gene: TRBJ1-2; abundance: many; v_gene: TRBV20-1; d_gene: TRBD1
CDR3aa: CASSHTQNQPQHF; CDR3nt: TGTGCCAGCAGTCACACGCAGAATCAGCCCCAGCATTTT; j_gene: TRBJ1-5; abundance: .; v_gene: TRBV27; d_gene: .
CDR3aa: CASSVNTGVDEQYF; CDR3nt: TGTGCCAGCTCAGTTAATACAGGGGTCGACGAGCAGTACTTC; j_gene: TRBJ2-7; abundance: .; v_gene: TRBV18; d_gene: TRBD1
CDR3aa: CASRTSQGSYEQYF; CDR3nt: TGTGCCAGTAGGACCTCGCAGGGAAGTTACGAGCAGTACTTC; j_gene: TRBJ2-7; abundance: few; v_gene: TRBV19; d_gene: .
CDR3aa: CATSRERSWQEGYTF; CDR3nt: TGTGCCACCAGCAGAGAACGATCCTGGCAGGAAGGCTACACCTTC; j_gene: TRBJ1-2; abundance: many; v_gene: TRBV15; d_gene: .
CDR3aa: CASSLIPRGGQDEQYF; CDR3nt: TGTGCCAGCAGCCTAATCCCCCGCGGGGGTCAAGACGAGCAGTACTTC; j_gene: TRBJ2-7; abundance: .; v_gene: TRBV28; d_gene: TRBD2
CDR3aa: CASRQKDNPGREAFF; CDR3nt: TGTGCCAGCAGACAAAAGGACAACCCAGGCAGGGAAGCTTTCTTT; j_gene: TRBJ1-1; abundance: once; v_gene: TRBV11-1; d_gene: .
CDR3aa: CASSLETGAEAFF; CDR3nt: TGTGCCAGCAGCTTAGAGACAGGGGCTGAAGCTTTCTTT; j_gene: TRBJ1-1; abundance: many; v_gene: TRBV7-2; d_gene: TRBD1
CDR3aa: CSARPLRVGYGYTF; CDR3nt: TGCAGTGCTAGGCCCTTAAGGGTAGGCTATGGCTACACCTTC; j_gene: TRBJ1-2; abundance: many; v_gene: TRBV20-1; d_gene: .
CDR3aa: CASSPRSQGGTGYTF; CDR3nt: TGTGCCAGCAGTCCCCGATCCCAAGGGGGAACTGGCTACACCTTC; j_gene: TRBJ1-2; abundance: many; v_gene: TRBV12-3/TRBV12-4; d_gene: .
CDR3aa: CASSQGFNTGELFF; CDR3nt: TGTGCCAGCAGCCAAGGTTTCAACACCGGGGAGCTGTTTTTT; j_gene: TRBJ2-2; abundance: few; v_gene: TRBV14; d_gene: .
CDR3aa: CSARDGGFGELFF; CDR3nt: TGCAGTGCTAGAGACGGCGGGTTCGGGGAGCTGTTTTTT; j_gene: TRBJ2-2; abundance: .; v_gene: TRBV20-1; d_gene: .
CDR3aa: CASSYQEGFAGNTIYF; CDR3nt: TGTGCCAGCAGTTACCAGGAGGGCTTTGCTGGAAACACCATATATTTT; j_gene: TRBJ1-3; abundance: many; v_gene: TRBV6-5; d_gene: .
CDR3aa: CASSTGLAYEQYF; CDR3nt: TGTGCCAGCAGTACCGGACTAGCCTACGAGCAGTACTTC; j_gene: TRBJ2-7; abundance: few; v_gene: TRBV28; d_gene: TRBD2
CDR3aa: CASSRGGARGYTF; CDR3nt: TGTGCCAGCAGTCGAGGAGGGGCTCGGGGCTACACCTTC; j_gene: TRBJ1-2; abundance: many; v_gene: TRBV28; d_gene: .
CDR3aa: CASSMMGYQPQHF; CDR3nt: TGTGCCAGTAGTATGATGGGCTATCAGCCCCAGCATTTT; j_gene: TRBJ1-5; abundance: many; v_gene: TRBV19; d_gene: .
CDR3aa: CASSTTGFWEQYF; CDR3nt: TGTGCCAGCAGCACGACAGGGTTTTGGGAGCAGTACTTC; j_gene: TRBJ2-7; abundance: many; v_gene: TRBV7-2; d_gene: TRBD1
CDR3aa: CATTPTGNTGELFF; CDR3nt: TGTGCCACCACTCCAACAGGGAACACCGGGGAGCTGTTTTTT; j_gene: TRBJ2-2; abundance: .; v_gene: TRBV6-1; d_gene: .
CDR3aa: CASSREDGTEAFF; CDR3nt: TGTGCCAGCTCACGTGAGGACGGGACTGAAGCTTTCTTT; j_gene: TRBJ1-1; abundance: many; v_gene: TRBV18; d_gene: .
CDR3aa: CASSGRTSGNTIYF; CDR3nt: TGTGCCAGCAGTGGCAGAACCTCTGGAAACACCATATATTTT; j_gene: TRBJ1-3; abundance: many; v_gene: TRBV2; d_gene: .
CDR3aa: CASSFRAAKNIKYF; CDR3nt: TGTGCCAGCAGTTTCAGGGCAGCCAAAAACATTAAGTACTTC; j_gene: TRBJ2-4; abundance: .; v_gene: TRBV2; d_gene: .
CDR3aa: CATSDRDSKPYEQYF; CDR3nt: TGTGCCACCAGTGACCGGGACTCCAAGCCCTACGAGCAGTACTTC; j_gene: TRBJ2-7; abundance: .; v_gene: TRBV24-1; d_gene: .
CDR3aa: CASSQLRPDYSLLHF; CDR3nt: TGCGCCAGCAGCCAGCTGAGACCGGATTATTCACTCCTCCACTTT; j_gene: TRBJ1-6; abundance: .; v_gene: TRBV4-1; d_gene: .
CDR3aa: CASSTGEIYGYTF; CDR3nt: TGTGCCAGCAGTACCGGAGAAATCTATGGCTACACCTTC; j_gene: TRBJ1-2; abundance: many; v_gene: TRBV6-2/TRBV6-3; d_gene: .
CDR3aa: CASSLALRGGANTGELFF; CDR3nt: TGTGCCAGCAGCTTAGCCCTGAGAGGGGGCGCGAACACCGGGGAGCTGTTTTTT; j_gene: TRBJ2-2; abundance: many; v_gene: TRBV7-6; d_gene: TRBD1
CDR3aa: CASSSLRQGVYTF; CDR3nt: TGTGCCAGCAGTTCCTTACGACAGGGCGTCTACACCTTC; j_gene: TRBJ1-2; abundance: .; v_gene: TRBV12-3/TRBV12-4; d_gene: TRBD1
CDR3aa: CASSLAGAGGGYTF; CDR3nt: TGTGCCAGCAGCTTAGCAGGGGCAGGAGGTGGCTACACCTTC; j_gene: TRBJ1-2; abundance: many; v_gene: TRBV7-9; d_gene: .
CDR3aa: CASSLPGFQPQHF; CDR3nt: TGTGCCAGCAGTTTACCCGGGTTTCAGCCCCAGCATTTT; j_gene: TRBJ1-5; abundance: many; v_gene: TRBV12-3/TRBV12-4; d_gene: .
CDR3aa: CASSSRKEETQYF; CDR3nt: TGTGCCAGCAGCTCTAGAAAGGAAGAGACCCAGTACTTC; j_gene: TRBJ2-5; abundance: .; v_gene: TRBV7-9; d_gene: .
CDR3aa: CASSHNQPQHF; CDR3nt: TGTGCCAGCAGTCATAATCAGCCCCAGCATTTT; j_gene: TRBJ1-5; abundance: .; v_gene: TRBV6-1; d_gene: .
CDR3aa: CAWSDPIGRGYEQYF; CDR3nt: TGTGCCTGGAGTGACCCGATTGGACGGGGCTACGAGCAGTACTTC; j_gene: TRBJ2-7; abundance: many; v_gene: TRBV30; d_gene: .
CDR3aa: CSVNSLGYEQYF; CDR3nt: TGCAGCGTTAATTCGTTAGGCTACGAGCAGTACTTC; j_gene: TRBJ2-7; abundance: many; v_gene: TRBV29-1; d_gene: .
CDR3aa: CASNPMDRDMNTEAFF; CDR3nt: TGTGCCAGTAACCCGATGGACAGGGACATGAACACTGAAGCTTTCTTT; j_gene: TRBJ1-1; abundance: many; v_gene: TRBV19; d_gene: TRBD1
CDR3aa: CASRATGAYEQYF; CDR3nt: TGTGCCAGCAGAGCGACAGGGGCCTACGAGCAGTACTTC; j_gene: TRBJ2-7; abundance: many; v_gene: TRBV12-3/TRBV12-4; d_gene: TRBD1
CDR3aa: CASRPGTEYQPQHF; CDR3nt: TGTGCCAGCAGACCCGGGACAGAGTATCAGCCCCAGCATTTT; j_gene: TRBJ1-5; abundance: many; v_gene: TRBV12-3/TRBV12-4; d_gene: TRBD1
CDR3aa: CASSLMLAGPDTQYF; CDR3nt: TGTGCCAGCAGTTTAATGCTAGCGGGACCAGATACGCAGTATTTT; j_gene: TRBJ2-3; abundance: .; v_gene: TRBV12-3/TRBV12-4; d_gene: TRBD2
CDR3aa: CATSRTSFIYEQYF; CDR3nt: TGTGCCACCAGCAGGACGTCGTTCATCTACGAGCAGTACTTC; j_gene: TRBJ2-7; abundance: many; v_gene: TRBV19; d_gene: .
CDR3aa: CASSNGGQNTEAFF; CDR3nt: TGCGCCAGCAGTAATGGCGGACAAAACACTGAAGCTTTCTTT; j_gene: TRBJ1-1; abundance: many; v_gene: TRBV5-1; d_gene: .
CDR3aa: CASSYSGQPNNEQFF; CDR3nt: TGTGCCAGCAGTTACTCCGGACAGCCAAACAATGAGCAGTTCTTC; j_gene: TRBJ2-1; abundance: many; v_gene: TRBV6-5; d_gene: .
CDR3aa: CSGDSMGTEAFF; CDR3nt: TGCAGCGGGGACTCCATGGGCACTGAAGCTTTCTTT; j_gene: TRBJ1-1; abundance: many; v_gene: TRBV29-1; d_gene: .